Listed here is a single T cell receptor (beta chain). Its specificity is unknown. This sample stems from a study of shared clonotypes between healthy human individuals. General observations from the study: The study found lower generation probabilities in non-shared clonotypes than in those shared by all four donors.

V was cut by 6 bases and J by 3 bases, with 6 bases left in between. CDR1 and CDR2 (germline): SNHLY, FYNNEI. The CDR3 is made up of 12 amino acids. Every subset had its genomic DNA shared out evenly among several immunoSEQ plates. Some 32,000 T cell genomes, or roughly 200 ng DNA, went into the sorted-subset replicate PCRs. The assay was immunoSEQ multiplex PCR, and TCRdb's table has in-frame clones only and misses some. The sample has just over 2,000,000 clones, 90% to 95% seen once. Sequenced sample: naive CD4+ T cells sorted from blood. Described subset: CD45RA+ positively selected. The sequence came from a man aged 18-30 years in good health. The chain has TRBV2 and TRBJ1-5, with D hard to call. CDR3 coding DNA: TGTGCCAGCAGGAAGGCCAATCAGCCCCAGCATTTT. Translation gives CASRKANQPQHF. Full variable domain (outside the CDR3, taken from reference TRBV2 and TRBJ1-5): EPEVTQTPSHQVTQMGQEVILRCVPISNHLYFYWYRQILGQKVEFLVSFYNNEISEKSEIFDDQFSVERPDGSNFTLKIRSTKLEDSAMYFCASRKANQPQHFGDGTRLSIL.